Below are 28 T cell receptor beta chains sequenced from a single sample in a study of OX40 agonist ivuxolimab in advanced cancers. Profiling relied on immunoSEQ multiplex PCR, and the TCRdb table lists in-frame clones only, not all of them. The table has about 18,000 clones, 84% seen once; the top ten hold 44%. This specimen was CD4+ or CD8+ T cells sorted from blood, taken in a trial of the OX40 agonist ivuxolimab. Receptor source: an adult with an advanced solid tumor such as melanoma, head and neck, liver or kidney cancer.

Here the CDR3 reads CASSYTGAGSYNSPLHF. In DNA form, the CDR3 reads TGTGCCAGCAGTTACACCGGGGCCGGGTCCTATAATTCACCCCTCCACTTT. The chain carries TRBV27 and TRBJ1-6, with D possibly matching TRBD1 (5 bases). V was clipped by 4 bases and J by 1 base, with 14 bases between them. This CDR3 has 17 residues. The germline V gene has CDR1 MNHEY and CDR2 SMNVEV (reference sequence).

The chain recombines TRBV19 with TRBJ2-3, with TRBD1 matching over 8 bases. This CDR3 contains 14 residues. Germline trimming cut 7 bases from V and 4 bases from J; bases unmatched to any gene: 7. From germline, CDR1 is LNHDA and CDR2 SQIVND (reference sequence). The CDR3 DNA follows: TGTGCCAGTAAGAGACAGGGGATGCCAGATACGCAGTATTTT. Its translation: CASKRQGMPDTQYF. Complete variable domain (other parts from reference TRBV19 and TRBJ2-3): DGGITQSPKYLFRKEGQNVTLSCEQNLNHDAMYWYRQDPGQGLRLIYYSQIVNDFQKGDIAEGYSVSREKKESFPLTVTSAQKNPTAFYLCASKRQGMPDTQYFGPGTRLTVL.

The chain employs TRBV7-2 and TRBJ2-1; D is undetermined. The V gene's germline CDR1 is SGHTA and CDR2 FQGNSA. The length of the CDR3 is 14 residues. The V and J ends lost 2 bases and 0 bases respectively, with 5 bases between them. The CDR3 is CASSLMGSYNEQFF. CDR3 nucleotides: TGTGCCAGCAGCTTAATGGGCTCCTACAATGAGCAGTTCTTC.

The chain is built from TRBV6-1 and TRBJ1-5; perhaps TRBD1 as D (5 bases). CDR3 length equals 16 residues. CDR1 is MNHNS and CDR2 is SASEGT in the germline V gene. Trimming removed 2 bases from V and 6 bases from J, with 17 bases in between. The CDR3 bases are TGTGCCAGCAGTGAATCGTGGGGACCGAATCCTCAGCCCCAGCATTTT. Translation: CASSESWGPNPQPQHF.

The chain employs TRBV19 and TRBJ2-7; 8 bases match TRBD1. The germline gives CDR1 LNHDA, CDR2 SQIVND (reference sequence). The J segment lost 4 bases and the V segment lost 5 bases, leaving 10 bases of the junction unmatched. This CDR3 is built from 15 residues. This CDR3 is CASSPGTGPGYEQYF. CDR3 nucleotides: TGTGCCAGTAGTCCAGGGACAGGTCCGGGGTACGAGCAGTACTTC. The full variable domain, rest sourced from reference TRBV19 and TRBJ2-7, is DGGITQSPKYLFRKEGQNVTLSCEQNLNHDAMYWYRQDPGQGLRLIYYSQIVNDFQKGDIAEGYSVSREKKESFPLTVTSAQKNPTAFYLCASSPGTGPGYEQYFGPGTRLTVT.

The CDR3 nucleotides are TGTGCCAGTAGTGGGTCGACAGAATTAAATCAGCCCCAGCATTTT. It yields the protein CASSGSTELNQPQHF. The chain combines TRBV19 with TRBJ1-5, with D possibly matching TRBD1 (5 bases). This CDR3 is built from 15 residues. The V end was cut by 5 bases, the J end by 4 bases, with 15 bases between. Germline values: CDR1 LNHDA, CDR2 SQIVND (reference sequence).

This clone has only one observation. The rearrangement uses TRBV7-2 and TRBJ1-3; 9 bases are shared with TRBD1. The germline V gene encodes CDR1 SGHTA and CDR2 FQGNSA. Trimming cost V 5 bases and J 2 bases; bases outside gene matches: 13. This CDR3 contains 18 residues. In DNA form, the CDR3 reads TGTGCCAGCAGCACCCCCCGGGACAGGGTCTTAACTGGAAACACCATATATTTT. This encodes CASSTPRDRVLTGNTIYF.

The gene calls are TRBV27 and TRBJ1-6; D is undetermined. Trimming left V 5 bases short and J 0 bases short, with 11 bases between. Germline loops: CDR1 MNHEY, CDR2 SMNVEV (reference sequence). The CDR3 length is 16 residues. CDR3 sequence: CASSPSPSSYNSPLHF. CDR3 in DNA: TGTGCCAGCAGTCCCAGCCCGAGCTCCTATAATTCACCCCTCCACTTT.

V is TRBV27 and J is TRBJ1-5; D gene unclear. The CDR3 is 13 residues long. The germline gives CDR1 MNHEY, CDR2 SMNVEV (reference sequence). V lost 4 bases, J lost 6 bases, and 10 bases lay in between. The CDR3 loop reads CASSSGMGQPQHF. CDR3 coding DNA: TGTGCCAGCAGTTCCGGAATGGGTCAGCCCCAGCATTTT.

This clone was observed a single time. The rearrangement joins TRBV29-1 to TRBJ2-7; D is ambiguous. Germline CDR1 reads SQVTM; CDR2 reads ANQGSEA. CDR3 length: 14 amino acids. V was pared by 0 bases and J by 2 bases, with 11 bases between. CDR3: CSVEDRGRTYEQYF. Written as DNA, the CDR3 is TGCAGCGTTGAAGATCGCGGCAGAACCTACGAGCAGTACTTC.

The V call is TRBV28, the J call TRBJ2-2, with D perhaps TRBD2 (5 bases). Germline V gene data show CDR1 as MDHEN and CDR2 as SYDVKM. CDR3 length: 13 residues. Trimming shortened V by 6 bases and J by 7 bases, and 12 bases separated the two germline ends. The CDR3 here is CASSPTGLGELFF. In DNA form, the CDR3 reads TGTGCCAGCAGCCCCACCGGACTCGGGGAGCTGTTTTTT.

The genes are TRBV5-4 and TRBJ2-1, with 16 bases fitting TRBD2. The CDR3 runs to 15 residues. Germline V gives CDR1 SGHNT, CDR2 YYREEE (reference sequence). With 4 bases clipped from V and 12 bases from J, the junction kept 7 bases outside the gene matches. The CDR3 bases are TGTGCCAGCAGCATCGGGACTAGCGGGGGGGCAGGGCAGTTCTTC. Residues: CASSIGTSGGAGQFF.

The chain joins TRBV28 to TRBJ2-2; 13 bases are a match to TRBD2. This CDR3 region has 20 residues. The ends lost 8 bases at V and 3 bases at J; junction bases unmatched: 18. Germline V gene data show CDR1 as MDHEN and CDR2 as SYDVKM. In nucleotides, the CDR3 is TGTGCCAGCCTTGACGCAATCGGACTAGCGGGGGCCACGGACACCGGGGAGCTGTTTTTT. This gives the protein CASLDAIGLAGATDTGELFF. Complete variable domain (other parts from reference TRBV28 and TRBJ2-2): DVKVTQSSRYLVKRTGEKVFLECVQDMDHENMFWYRQDPGLGLRLIYFSYDVKMKEKGDIPEGYSVSREKKERFSLILESASTNQTSMYLCASLDAIGLAGATDTGELFFGEGSRLTVL.

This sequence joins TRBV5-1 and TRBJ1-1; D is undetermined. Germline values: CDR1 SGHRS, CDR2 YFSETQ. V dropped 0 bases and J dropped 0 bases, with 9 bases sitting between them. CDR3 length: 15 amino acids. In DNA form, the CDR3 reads TGCGCCAGCAGCTTGGATCCCGGGATGAACACTGAAGCTTTCTTT. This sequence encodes CASSLDPGMNTEAFF.

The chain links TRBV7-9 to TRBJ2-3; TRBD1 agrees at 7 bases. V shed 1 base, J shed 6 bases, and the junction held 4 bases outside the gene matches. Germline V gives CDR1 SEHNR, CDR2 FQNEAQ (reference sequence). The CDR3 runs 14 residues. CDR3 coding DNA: TGTGCCAGCAGCTTAGGACAGGGCTACGATACGCAGTATTTT. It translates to CASSLGQGYDTQYF.

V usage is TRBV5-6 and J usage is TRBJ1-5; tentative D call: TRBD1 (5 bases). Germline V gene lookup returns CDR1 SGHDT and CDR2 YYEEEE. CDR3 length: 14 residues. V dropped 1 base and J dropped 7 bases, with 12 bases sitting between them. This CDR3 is CASSLSGHLQPQHF. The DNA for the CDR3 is TGTGCCAGCAGCTTGTCCGGACACTTACAGCCCCAGCATTTT.

CDR3 sequence (DNA): TGTGCCGCGCCCCAGGGAGTTGAGCAGTTCTTC. Its protein product is CAAPQGVEQFF. V is TRBV6-1 and J is TRBJ2-1; D may match TRBD1 or TRBD2 (5 bases each). From germline, CDR1 is MNHNS and CDR2 SASEGT. This CDR3 region has 11 residues. V shed 11 bases and J shed 9 bases, with 14 bases lying between them.

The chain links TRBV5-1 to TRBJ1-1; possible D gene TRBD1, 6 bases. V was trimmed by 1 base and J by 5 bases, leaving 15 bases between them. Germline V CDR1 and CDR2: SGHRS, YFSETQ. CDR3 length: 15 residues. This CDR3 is CASSLSAVGHTEAFF. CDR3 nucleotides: TGCGCCAGCAGCTTGTCGGCGGTGGGACATACTGAAGCTTTCTTT. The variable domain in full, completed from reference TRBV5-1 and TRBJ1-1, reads KAGVTQTPRYLIKTRGQQVTLSCSPISGHRSVSWYQQTPGQGLQFLFEYFSETQRNKGNFPGRFSGRQFSNSRSEMNVSTLELGDSALYLCASSLSAVGHTEAFFGQGTRLTVV.

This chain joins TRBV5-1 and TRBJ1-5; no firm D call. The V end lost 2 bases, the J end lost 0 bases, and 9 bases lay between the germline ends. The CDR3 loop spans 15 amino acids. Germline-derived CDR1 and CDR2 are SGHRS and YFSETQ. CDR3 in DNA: TGCGCCAGCAGCTTAGGACTGGATAGCAATCAGCCCCAGCATTTT. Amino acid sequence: CASSLGLDSNQPQHF.

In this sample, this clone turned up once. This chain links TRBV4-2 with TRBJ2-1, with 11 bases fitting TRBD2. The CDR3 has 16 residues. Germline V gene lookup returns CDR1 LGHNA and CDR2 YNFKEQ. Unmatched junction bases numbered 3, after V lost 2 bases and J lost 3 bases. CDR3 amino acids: CASSQKLAGVYNEQFF. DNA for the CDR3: TGTGCCAGCAGCCAAAAACTAGCGGGAGTCTACAATGAGCAGTTCTTC.

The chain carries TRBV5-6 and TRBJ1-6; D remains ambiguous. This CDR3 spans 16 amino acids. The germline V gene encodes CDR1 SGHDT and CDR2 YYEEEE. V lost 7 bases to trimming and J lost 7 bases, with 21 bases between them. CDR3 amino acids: CASEPWSGSQNSPLHF. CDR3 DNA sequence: TGTGCCAGCGAACCTTGGAGTGGAAGCCAAAATTCACCCCTCCACTTT.

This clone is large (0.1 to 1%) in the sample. The CDR3 loop is CASSEGRGQGLKNTEAFF. CDR3 coding DNA: TGTGCCAGCAGTGAAGGTCGGGGACAGGGCCTCAAGAACACTGAAGCTTTCTTT. V is TRBV6-1 and J is TRBJ1-1; 9 positions match TRBD1. Losses at the gene ends were 1 base for V and 1 base for J; bases not matched to a gene: 10. CDR1 and CDR2 from the germline V gene are MNHNS and SASEGT. This CDR3 contains 18 residues.

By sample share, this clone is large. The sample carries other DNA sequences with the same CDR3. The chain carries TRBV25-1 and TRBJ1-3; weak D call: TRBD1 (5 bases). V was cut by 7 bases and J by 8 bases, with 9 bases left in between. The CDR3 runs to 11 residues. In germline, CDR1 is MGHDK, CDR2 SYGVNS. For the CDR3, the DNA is TGTGCCAGCACCTGGGGGGACACCATATATTTT. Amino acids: CASTWGDTIYF.

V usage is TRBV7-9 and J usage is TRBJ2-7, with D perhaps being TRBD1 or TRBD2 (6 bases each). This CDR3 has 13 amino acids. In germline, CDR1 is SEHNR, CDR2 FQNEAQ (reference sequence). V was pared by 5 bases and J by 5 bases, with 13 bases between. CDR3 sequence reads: CASSVRGVDEQYF. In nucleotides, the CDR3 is TGTGCCAGCAGCGTTAGGGGGGTGGACGAGCAGTACTTC.

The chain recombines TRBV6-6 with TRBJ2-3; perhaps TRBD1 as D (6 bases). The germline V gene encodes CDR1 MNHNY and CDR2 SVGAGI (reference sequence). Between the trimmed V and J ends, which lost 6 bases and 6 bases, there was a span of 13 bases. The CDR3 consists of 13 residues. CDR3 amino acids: CASSATGWDTQYF. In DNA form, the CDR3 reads TGTGCCAGCAGCGCCACAGGGTGGGATACGCAGTATTTT.

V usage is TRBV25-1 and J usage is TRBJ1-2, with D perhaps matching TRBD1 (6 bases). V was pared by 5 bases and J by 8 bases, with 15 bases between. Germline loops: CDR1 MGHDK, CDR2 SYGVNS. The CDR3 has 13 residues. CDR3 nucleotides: TGTGCCAGCAGTCCCCGGGGGGCGCGAGGCTACACCTTC. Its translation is CASSPRGARGYTF.

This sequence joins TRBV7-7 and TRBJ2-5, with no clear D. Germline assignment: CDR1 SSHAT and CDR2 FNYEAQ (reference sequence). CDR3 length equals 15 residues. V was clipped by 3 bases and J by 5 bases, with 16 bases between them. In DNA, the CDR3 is TGTGCCAGCAGCTTGGTTTTAGCCTCTCGGGAGACCCAGTACTTC. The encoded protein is CASSLVLASRETQYF.

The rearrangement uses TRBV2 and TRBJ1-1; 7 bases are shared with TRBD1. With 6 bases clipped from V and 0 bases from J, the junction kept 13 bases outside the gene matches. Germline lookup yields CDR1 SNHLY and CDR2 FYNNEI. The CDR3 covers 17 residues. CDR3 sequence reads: CASSDPGQMKMNTEAFF. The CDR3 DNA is TGTGCCAGCAGCGATCCGGGACAGATGAAAATGAACACTGAAGCTTTCTTT.